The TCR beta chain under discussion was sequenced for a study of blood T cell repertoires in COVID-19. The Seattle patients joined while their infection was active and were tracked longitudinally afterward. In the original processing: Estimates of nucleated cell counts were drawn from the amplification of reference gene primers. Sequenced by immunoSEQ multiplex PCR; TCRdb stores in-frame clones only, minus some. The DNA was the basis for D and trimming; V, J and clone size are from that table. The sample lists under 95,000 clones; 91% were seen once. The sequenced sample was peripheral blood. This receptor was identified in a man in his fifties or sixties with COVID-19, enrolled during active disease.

The CDR3 coding sequence is TGTGCCAGCAGCGCCGCCGGGGGAGGAGGCATTCAGTACTTC. Translation: CASSAAGGGGIQYF. The chain employs TRBV7-3 and TRBJ2-4; perhaps TRBD2 as D (6 bases). The CDR3 contains 14 residues. The germline gives CDR1 SGHTA, CDR2 FQGTGA. Trimming removed 5 bases at V and 9 bases at J, with 17 bases between. The entire variable domain, with the rest obtained from reference TRBV7-3 and TRBJ2-4, is as follows: GAGVSQTPSNKVTEKGKYVELRCDPISGHTALYWYRQSLGQGPEFLIYFQGTGAADDSGLPNDRFFAVRPEGSVSTLKIQRTERGDSAVYLCASSAAGGGGIQYFGAGTRLSVL.